This T cell receptor (beta chain) appears in the sequencing data of a study of blood T cell repertoires in COVID-19. The ends were cut back, 6 bases at V and 4 bases at J, with 15 bases in the middle. The CDR3 totals 14 residues. Germline CDR1 and CDR2: MNHEY and SVGAGI. Data came from immunoSEQ multiplex PCR; TCRdb stores just in-frame clones and leaves some out. The data show 90,000 to 120,000 clones, about 90% seen once. The chain has TRBV6-5 and TRBJ1-2, with TRBD1 as a possible D gene (6 bases). This sequence originates from a middle-aged man with active or convalescent COVID-19. The sequenced sample consisted of peripheral blood. The CDR3 region is CASRKGGGGYGYTF. In DNA form, the CDR3 reads TGTGCCAGCAGAAAAGGGGGGGGAGGCTATGGCTACACCTTC.